This T cell receptor (beta chain) was captured in a study of metastatic and nonmetastatic thyroid tumors. Study-wide context: Repertoire data that came from the blood and tumor or nodule tissue of malignant and benign thyroid patients were compared.

How the authors handled the data: A distant-metastasis classifier for papillary thyroid cancer was built using CDR3 differences across clinicopathological groups. TCRdb called clones again from the PCR reads with MiXCR. TCRdb, not the authors, supplied the V and J calls. The sample holds roughly 7,000 clones; 3% to 4% are singletons and the top ten take over 15%. After removal of 6 bases from V and 3 bases from J, the junction contained 2 bases not matched to a gene. Germline lookup yields CDR1 MNHEY and CDR2 SMNVEV (reference sequence). The CDR3 runs 13 residues. Patients underwent thyroid surgery, and none had received any treatment before it. This clone appeared many times. It is likely a read error, because the conserved phenylalanine at the end of the CDR3 is missing.

The sample comprised tumor tissue. The J gene is TRBJ2-1, the V gene TRBV27; TRBD2 agrees at 7 bases. This TCR was sampled from a female donor with papillary thyroid cancer or a benign thyroid nodule (not recorded which). Some clones in this sample may be carry-over from other donors' samples. The chain's CDR3 is CASRSGGYNEQFV. The CDR3 DNA reads TGTGCCAGCAGGTCGGGGGGCTACAATGAGCAGTTCGTC.